A selection of T cell receptor beta chains follows, all from one sample in a study of CD8 T cells in Susac syndrome. TCRdb re-derived calls from the immunoSEQ multiplex PCR reads in MiXCR, one entry per CDR3 protein. This table holds over 95,000 distinct CDR3 sequences, 85% to 95% found once. Specimen: CD4+ T cells from PBMCs. Receptors originate from a human donor in good health. CDR3s include the opening cysteine and the closing phenylalanine or tryptophan. Each record gives: D gene, V gene, J gene, clone size, CDR3 protein, CDR3 DNA. A D gene is named only where the DNA matches it firmly. Clone size, where shown, is once, few, many, or a class for clones that have expanded.

d_call: TRBD1
v_call: TRBV19
j_call: TRBJ2-1
clone_size: -
cdr3_aa: CASSIRRGNYNEQFF
cdr3_nt: TGTGCCAGTAGTATACGCAGGGGGAACTACAATGAGCAGTTCTTC

d_call: -
v_call: TRBV12-3/TRBV12-4
j_call: TRBJ2-2
clone_size: -
cdr3_aa: CASKDMNTGELFF
cdr3_nt: TGTGCCAGCAAAGACATGAACACCGGGGAGCTGTTTTTT

d_call: -
v_call: TRBV5-1
j_call: TRBJ1-2
clone_size: -
cdr3_aa: CASSPEGRINYGYTF
cdr3_nt: TGCGCCAGCAGCCCCGAGGGCCGGATAAACTATGGCTACACCTTC

d_call: -
v_call: TRBV15
j_call: TRBJ2-7
clone_size: -
cdr3_aa: CATSIVGFGGAYGHEQYF
cdr3_nt: TGTGCCACCAGCATTGTCGGGTTTGGGGGGGCCTATGGCCACGAGCAGTACTTC

d_call: -
v_call: TRBV5-1
j_call: TRBJ1-1
clone_size: -
cdr3_aa: CASSLAGVRNTEAFF
cdr3_nt: TGCGCCAGCAGCTTGGCGGGGGTCAGGAACACTGAAGCTTTCTTT

d_call: -
v_call: TRBV20-1
j_call: TRBJ2-7
clone_size: -
cdr3_aa: CSVRRVKYEQYF
cdr3_nt: TGCAGTGTACGGCGGGTGAAATACGAGCAGTACTTC

d_call: -
v_call: TRBV6-2/TRBV6-3
j_call: TRBJ2-7
clone_size: once
cdr3_aa: CASLGDAPYEQYF
cdr3_nt: TGTGCCAGCCTGGGGGACGCCCCCTACGAGCAGTACTTC

d_call: TRBD2
v_call: TRBV6-2/TRBV6-3
j_call: TRBJ2-7
clone_size: once
cdr3_aa: CASSSLGLASYEQYF
cdr3_nt: TGTGCCAGCAGTTCTTTGGGACTAGCGTCATACGAGCAGTACTTC

d_call: -
v_call: TRBV14
j_call: TRBJ2-7
clone_size: -
cdr3_aa: CASSQEGVGREQYF
cdr3_nt: TGTGCCAGCAGCCAAGAGGGGGTCGGCCGCGAGCAGTACTTC

d_call: -
v_call: TRBV5-1
j_call: TRBJ2-6
clone_size: -
cdr3_aa: CASSLVSALQFSGANVLTF
cdr3_nt: TGCGCCAGCAGCTTGGTCTCGGCCCTGCAATTTTCTGGGGCCAACGTCCTGACTTTC

d_call: -
v_call: TRBV9
j_call: TRBJ1-1
clone_size: -
cdr3_aa: CASSVDVKSAEAFF
cdr3_nt: TGTGCCAGCAGCGTAGATGTTAAGTCCGCTGAAGCTTTCTTT

d_call: TRBD1
v_call: TRBV4-1
j_call: TRBJ2-7
clone_size: few
cdr3_aa: CASSQGSTGTYEQYF
cdr3_nt: TGCGCCAGCAGCCAAGGTTCGACAGGGACCTACGAGCAGTACTTC

d_call: TRBD2
v_call: TRBV7-8
j_call: TRBJ2-1
clone_size: -
cdr3_aa: CASSSLERGYNEQFF
cdr3_nt: TGTGCCAGCAGCTCCTTAGAGCGGGGTTACAATGAGCAGTTCTTC

d_call: -
v_call: TRBV11-2
j_call: TRBJ1-1
clone_size: -
cdr3_aa: CASSIQQGGTEAFF
cdr3_nt: TGTGCCAGCAGCATTCAACAAGGCGGCACTGAAGCTTTCTTT

d_call: -
v_call: TRBV20-1
j_call: TRBJ1-5
clone_size: -
cdr3_aa: CSARTTVSNQPQHF
cdr3_nt: TGCAGTGCTCGAACGACAGTAAGCAATCAGCCCCAGCATTTT

d_call: -
v_call: TRBV7-3
j_call: TRBJ1-1
clone_size: -
cdr3_aa: CASSFSLNTEAFF
cdr3_nt: TGTGCCAGCAGCTTCTCTTTGAACACTGAAGCTTTCTTT

d_call: TRBD1
v_call: TRBV29-1
j_call: TRBJ1-1
clone_size: -
cdr3_aa: CSAGQGGITEAFF
cdr3_nt: TGCAGCGCAGGACAGGGGGGGATCACTGAAGCTTTCTTT